This T cell receptor beta chain was captured by sequencing in a study of cytomegalovirus exposure and HLA in healthy donors. V gave up 0 bases and J gave up 3 bases, with 10 bases separating them. There are 16 residues in the CDR3. Germline V gives CDR1 SGDLS, CDR2 YYNGEE. These donors, healthy bone marrow donors, were studied. PCR involved 60 Vbeta and 13 Jbeta primers. Repertoires were generated with immunoSEQ multiplex PCR, while TCRdb's copy carries only in-frame clones and drops some. Here the sample spans under 200,000 clones, roughly 85% being singletons. Regarding the study as a whole: Sequencing depth across donors, presence/absence analyses assumed, was roughly uniform. Sequencing likely caused a cluster of highly shared sequence variants.

For this clone: Its antigen remains unknown.

The origin of this receptor is a man aged 50-59 years in good health and CMV-seropositive. Sequences were obtained from PBMCs. This chain links TRBV9 with TRBJ2-6, with D possibly TRBD2 on 6 matching bases. The DNA of the CDR3 is TGTGCCAGCAGCGTAGGGCTGGGAGGTGGGGCCAACGTCCTGACTTTC. Amino acids: CASSVGLGGGANVLTF.